These 8 T cell receptor beta chains came from one sample sequenced in a study of CD4 T cells in relation to SARS-CoV-2 and coronaviruses. Assay: immunoSEQ multiplex PCR; the TCRdb copy retains only in-frame clones and omits some. There are about 28,000 clones in the sample; about 80% occur only once, and roughly a quarter lies in the top ten. Unexposed donor CD4+ T cells date from 2011-2018, before the COVID-19 pandemic. Isolation of CD4+ T cells took place after nine to ten days in culture. Which antigens these TCRs recognize remains unknown. The sequenced material came from CD4+ T cells from PBMCs, cultured in vitro. These receptors all stem from a human donor in good health.

This clone was counted once. The chain couples TRBV6-1 to TRBJ2-1; tentative D call: TRBD2 (6 bases). Trimming stripped 4 bases from V and 6 bases from J, with 19 bases between. The germline gives CDR1 MNHNS, CDR2 SASEGT. The CDR3 extends over 16 amino acids. In DNA, the CDR3 is TGTGCCAGCAGTGGCGGGGCCGCCTCCCGTGGCAATGAGCAGTTCTTC. This sequence encodes CASSGGAASRGNEQFF.

This chain joins TRBV18 and TRBJ1-2; D is perhaps TRBD1 (6 bases). Trimming stripped 3 bases from V and 6 bases from J, with 17 bases between. Per the germline V gene, CDR1 is KGHSH and CDR2 is LQKENI. The CDR3 length is 15 residues. As DNA, the CDR3 is TGTGCCAGCTCACCGATGGCTACAGGGTCTGATGGCTACACCTTC. This sequence encodes CASSPMATGSDGYTF. The full variable domain, in which reference TRBV18 and TRBJ1-2 provide the parts outside the CDR3, is NAGVMQNPRHLVRRRGQEARLRCSPMKGHSHVYWYRQLPEEGLKFMVYLQKENIIDESGMPKERFSAEFPKEGPSILRIQQVVRGDSAAYFCASSPMATGSDGYTFGSGTRLTVV.

The V call is TRBV2, the J call TRBJ1-6, with a possible D match to TRBD1 (6 bases). V was pared by 3 bases and J by 10 bases, with 16 bases between. Germline V gene data show CDR1 as SNHLY and CDR2 as FYNNEI. There are 15 residues in the CDR3. The CDR3 here is CASSDTNRVGSPLHF. The CDR3 coding sequence is TGTGCCAGCAGTGACACCAACAGGGTCGGCTCACCCCTCCACTTT.

The chain links TRBV19 to TRBJ2-5, with 7 bases matching TRBD2. The CDR3 extends over 13 amino acids. Trimming at V came to 3 bases and at J to 5 bases, leaving 3 bases not matched to a gene. The germline CDR1 and CDR2 sequences are LNHDA and SQIVND (reference sequence). The CDR3 reads CASSIDGRETQYF. CDR3 bases: TGTGCCAGTAGTATTGACGGGAGGGAGACCCAGTACTTC.

In DNA, the CDR3 is TGTGCCAGCAGCCAGCACCGCGCGACTGTAACCAATGAGCAGTTCTTC. Its protein is CASSQHRATVTNEQFF. The V and J genes are TRBV14 and TRBJ2-1, with D unclear. The CDR3 loop spans 16 amino acids. CDR1 and CDR2 from the germline V gene are SGHDN and FVKESK. Trimming took off 3 bases at V and 6 bases at J, with 18 bases between the two ends.

The chain uses TRBV5-1 and TRBJ2-1, with D possibly TRBD2 on 6 matching bases. Trimming cost V 0 bases and J 6 bases, with 10 bases left between them. Germline lookup yields CDR1 SGHRS and CDR2 YFSETQ. The CDR3 is made up of 14 amino acids. This CDR3 reads CASSLGSGPNEQFF. Written as DNA, the CDR3 is TGCGCCAGCAGCTTGGGCAGCGGGCCCAATGAGCAGTTCTTC.

The CDR3: CASSFGAQETQYF. Here the CDR3 DNA reads TGTGCCAGCAGCTTCGGGGCTCAAGAGACCCAGTACTTC. The genes are TRBV11-2 and TRBJ2-5, with D possibly being TRBD1 or TRBD2 (5 bases each). Germline-derived CDR1 and CDR2 are SGHAT and FQNNGV. Deletions cut 3 bases from V and 2 bases from J, with 7 bases between. This CDR3 has 13 residues.

The gene calls are TRBV19 and TRBJ2-6; 7 positions match TRBD1. Germline V gene sequence: CDR1 LNHDA, CDR2 SQIVND (reference sequence). This CDR3 comprises 16 residues. Trimming cost V 11 bases and J 0 bases; bases outside gene matches: 10. Written as DNA, the CDR3 is TGTGCCGGACACGGACAGGTTCCCTCTGGGGCCAACGTCCTGACTTTC. It yields the protein CAGHGQVPSGANVLTF. Together with reference TRBV19 and TRBJ2-6, the CDR3 gives the full variable domain: DGGITQSPKYLFRKEGQNVTLSCEQNLNHDAMYWYRQDPGQGLRLIYYSQIVNDFQKGDIAEGYSVSREKKESFPLTVTSAQKNPTAFYLCAGHGQVPSGANVLTFGAGSRLTVL.